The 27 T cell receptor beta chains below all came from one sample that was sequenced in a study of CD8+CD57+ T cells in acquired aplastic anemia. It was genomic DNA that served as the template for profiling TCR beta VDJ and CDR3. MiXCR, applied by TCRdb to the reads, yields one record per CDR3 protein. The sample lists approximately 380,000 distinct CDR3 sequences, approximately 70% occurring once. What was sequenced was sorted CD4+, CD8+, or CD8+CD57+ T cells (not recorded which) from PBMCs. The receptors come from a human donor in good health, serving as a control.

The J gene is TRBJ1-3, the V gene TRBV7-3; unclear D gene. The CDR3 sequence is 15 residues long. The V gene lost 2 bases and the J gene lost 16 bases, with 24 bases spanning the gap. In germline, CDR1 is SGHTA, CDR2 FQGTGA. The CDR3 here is CASSLVGGVGNTQYF. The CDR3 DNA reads TGTGCCAGCAGCTTAGTCGGAGGAGTAGGAAACACCCAGTATTTT.

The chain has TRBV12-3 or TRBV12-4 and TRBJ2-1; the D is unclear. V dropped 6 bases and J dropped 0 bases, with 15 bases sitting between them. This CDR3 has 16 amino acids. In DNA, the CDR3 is TGTGCCAGCAGCTTCCTAAGGGATAGCTCCTACAATGAGCAGTTCTTC. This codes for CASSFLRDSSYNEQFF.

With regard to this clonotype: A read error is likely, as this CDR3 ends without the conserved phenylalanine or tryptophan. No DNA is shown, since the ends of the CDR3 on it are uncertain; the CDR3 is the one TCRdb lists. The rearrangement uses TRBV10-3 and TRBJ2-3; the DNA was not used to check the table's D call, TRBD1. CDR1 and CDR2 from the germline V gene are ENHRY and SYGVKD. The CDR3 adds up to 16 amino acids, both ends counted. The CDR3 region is CAISEPDRNYGYTFGL.

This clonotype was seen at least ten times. The CDR3 DNA follows: TGTGCCAGCAGTAGACACGGGGGGGCCAGCAATGAGCAGTTCTTC. This translates into CASSRHGGASNEQFF. This rearrangement joins TRBV6-5 to TRBJ2-1, with 8 bases matching TRBD2. This CDR3 spans 15 amino acids. With 5 bases clipped from V and 6 bases from J, the junction kept 9 bases outside the gene matches. Germline CDR1 reads MNHEY; CDR2 reads SVGAGI.

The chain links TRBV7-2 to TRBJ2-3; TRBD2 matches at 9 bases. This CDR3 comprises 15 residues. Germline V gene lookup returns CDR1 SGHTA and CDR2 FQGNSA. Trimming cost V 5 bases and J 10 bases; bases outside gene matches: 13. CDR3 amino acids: CASSLIAGASYAQYF. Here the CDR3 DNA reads TGTGCCAGCAGCCTGATAGCGGGGGCCTCCTACGCGCAGTATTTT.

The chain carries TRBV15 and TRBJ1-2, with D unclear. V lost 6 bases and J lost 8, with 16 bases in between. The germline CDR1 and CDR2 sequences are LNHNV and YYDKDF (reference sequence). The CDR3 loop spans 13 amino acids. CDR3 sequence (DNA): TGTGCCACCAGGAAGGAGAGGGTAGGAGGCTACACCTTC. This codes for CATRKERVGGYTF.

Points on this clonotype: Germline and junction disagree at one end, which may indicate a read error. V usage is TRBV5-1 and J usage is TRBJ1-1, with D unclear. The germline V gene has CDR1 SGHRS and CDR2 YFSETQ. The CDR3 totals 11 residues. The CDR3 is CASSLFSGAFF. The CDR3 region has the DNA TGTGCCAGCAGCTTGTTCTCTGGCGCTTTCTTT.

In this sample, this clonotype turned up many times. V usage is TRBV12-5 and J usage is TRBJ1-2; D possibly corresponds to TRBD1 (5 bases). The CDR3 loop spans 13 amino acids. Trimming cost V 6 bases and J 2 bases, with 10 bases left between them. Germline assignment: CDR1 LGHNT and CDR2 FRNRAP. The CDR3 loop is CASGKQENYGYTF. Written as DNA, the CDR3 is TGTGCTAGTGGAAAACAGGAAAACTATGGCTACACCTTC.

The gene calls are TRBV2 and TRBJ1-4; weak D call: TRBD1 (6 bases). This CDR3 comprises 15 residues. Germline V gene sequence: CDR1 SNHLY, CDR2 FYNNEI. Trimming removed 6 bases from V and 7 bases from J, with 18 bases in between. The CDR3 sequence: CASRAGRWGREKLFF. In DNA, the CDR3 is TGTGCCAGCAGGGCCGGGAGGTGGGGGCGTGAAAAACTGTTTTTT.

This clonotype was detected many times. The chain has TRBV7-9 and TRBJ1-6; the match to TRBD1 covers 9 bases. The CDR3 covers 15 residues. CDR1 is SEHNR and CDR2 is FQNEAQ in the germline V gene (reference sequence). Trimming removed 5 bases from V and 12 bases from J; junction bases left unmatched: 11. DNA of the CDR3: TGTGCCAGCAGCCGACAGGACAGGGGCCTAATACCCCTCCACTTT. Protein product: CASSRQDRGLIPLHF.

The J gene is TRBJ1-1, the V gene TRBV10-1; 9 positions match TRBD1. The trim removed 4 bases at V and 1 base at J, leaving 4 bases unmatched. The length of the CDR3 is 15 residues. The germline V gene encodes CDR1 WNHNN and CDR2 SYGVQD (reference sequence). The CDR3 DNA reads TGCGCCAGCAGTGGTCCGGGACAGGGGAACACTGAAGCTTTCTTT. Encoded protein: CASSGPGQGNTEAFF.

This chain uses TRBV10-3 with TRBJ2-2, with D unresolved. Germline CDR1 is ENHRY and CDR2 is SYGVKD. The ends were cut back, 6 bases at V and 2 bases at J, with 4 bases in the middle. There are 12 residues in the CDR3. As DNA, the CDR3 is TGTGCCATCAGACAAAACACCGGGGAGCTGTTTTTT. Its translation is CAIRQNTGELFF.

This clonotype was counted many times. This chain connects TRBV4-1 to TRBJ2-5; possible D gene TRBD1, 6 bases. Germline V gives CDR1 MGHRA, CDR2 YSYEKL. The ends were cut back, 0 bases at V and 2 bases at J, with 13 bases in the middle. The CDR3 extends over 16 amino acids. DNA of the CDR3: TGCGCCAGCAGCCAAGATGAGGCAGGGACACAAGAGACCCAGTACTTC. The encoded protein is CASSQDEAGTQETQYF.

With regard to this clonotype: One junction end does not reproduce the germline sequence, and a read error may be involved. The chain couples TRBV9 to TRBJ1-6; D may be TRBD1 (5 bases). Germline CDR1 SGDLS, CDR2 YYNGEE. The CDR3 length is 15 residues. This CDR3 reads CASSLGLGQDSPLHF. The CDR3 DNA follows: TGTGCCAGCAGCTTGGGGCTGGGGCAGGATTCACCGCTCCACTTT.

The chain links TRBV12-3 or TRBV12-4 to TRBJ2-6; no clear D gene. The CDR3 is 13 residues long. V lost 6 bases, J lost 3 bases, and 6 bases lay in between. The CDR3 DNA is TGTGCCAGCAGCTTTCGTGGGGCCAACGTCCTGACTTTC. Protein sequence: CASSFRGANVLTF.

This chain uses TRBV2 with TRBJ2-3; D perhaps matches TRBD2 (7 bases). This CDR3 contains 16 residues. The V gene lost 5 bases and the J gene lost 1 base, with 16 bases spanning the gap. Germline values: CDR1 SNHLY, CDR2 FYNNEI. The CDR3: CASSSRLGGGTDTQYF. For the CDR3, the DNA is TGTGCCAGCAGTTCTAGACTAGGGGGGGGCACAGATACGCAGTATTTT.

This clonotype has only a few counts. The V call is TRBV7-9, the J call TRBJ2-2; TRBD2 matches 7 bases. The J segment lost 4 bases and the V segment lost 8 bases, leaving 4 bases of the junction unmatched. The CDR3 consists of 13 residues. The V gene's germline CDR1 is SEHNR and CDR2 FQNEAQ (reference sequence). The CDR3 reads CASWGGGTGELFF. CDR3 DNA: TGTGCCAGCTGGGGGGGGGGCACCGGGGAGCTGTTTTTT.

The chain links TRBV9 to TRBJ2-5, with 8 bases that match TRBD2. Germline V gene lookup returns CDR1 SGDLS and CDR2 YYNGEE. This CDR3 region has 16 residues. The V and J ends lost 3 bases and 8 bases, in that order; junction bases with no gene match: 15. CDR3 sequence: CASSAMPGGPPNTQYF. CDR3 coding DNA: TGTGCCAGCAGCGCGATGCCGGGGGGGCCCCCGAACACCCAGTACTTC.

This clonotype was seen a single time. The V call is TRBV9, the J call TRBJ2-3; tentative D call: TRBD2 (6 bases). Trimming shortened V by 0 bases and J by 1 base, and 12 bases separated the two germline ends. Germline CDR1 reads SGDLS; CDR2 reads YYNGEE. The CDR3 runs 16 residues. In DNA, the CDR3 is TGTGCCAGCAGCGTAGGAGGAGGGGAAGGCACAGATACGCAGTATTTT. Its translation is CASSVGGGEGTDTQYF.

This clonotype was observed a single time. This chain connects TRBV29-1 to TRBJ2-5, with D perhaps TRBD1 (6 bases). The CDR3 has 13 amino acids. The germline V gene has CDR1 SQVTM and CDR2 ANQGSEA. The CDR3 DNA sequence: TGCCGGGAAGAGCGCAGGGGCCTAGGGACCCAGTACTTC. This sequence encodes CREERRGLGTQYF. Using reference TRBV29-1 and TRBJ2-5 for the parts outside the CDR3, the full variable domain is SAVISQKPSRDICQRGTSLTIQCQVDSQVTMMFWYRQQPGQSLTLIATANQGSEATYESGFVIDKFPISRPNLTFSTLTVSNMSPEDSSIYLCREERRGLGTQYFGPGTRLLVL.

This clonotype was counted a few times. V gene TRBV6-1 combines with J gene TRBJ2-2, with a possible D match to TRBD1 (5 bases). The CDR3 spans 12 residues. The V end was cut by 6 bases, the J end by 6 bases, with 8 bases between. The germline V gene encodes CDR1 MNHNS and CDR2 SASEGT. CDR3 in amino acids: CASSWGPGELFF. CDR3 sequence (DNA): TGTGCCAGCAGCTGGGGCCCCGGGGAGCTGTTTTTT.

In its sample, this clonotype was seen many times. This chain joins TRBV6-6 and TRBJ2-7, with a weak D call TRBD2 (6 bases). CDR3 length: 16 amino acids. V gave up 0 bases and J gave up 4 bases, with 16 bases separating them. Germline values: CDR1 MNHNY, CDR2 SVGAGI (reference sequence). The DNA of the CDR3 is TGTGCCAGCAGTTACTCGTCCGGGACTTCGTCTTACGAGCAGTACTTC. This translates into CASSYSSGTSSYEQYF.

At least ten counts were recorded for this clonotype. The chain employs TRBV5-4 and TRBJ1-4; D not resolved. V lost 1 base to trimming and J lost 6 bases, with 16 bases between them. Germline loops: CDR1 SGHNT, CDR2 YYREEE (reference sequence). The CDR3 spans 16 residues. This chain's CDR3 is CASSLYLGSTHEKLFF. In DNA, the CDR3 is TGTGCCAGCAGCTTGTATTTAGGAAGCACCCATGAAAAACTGTTTTTT.

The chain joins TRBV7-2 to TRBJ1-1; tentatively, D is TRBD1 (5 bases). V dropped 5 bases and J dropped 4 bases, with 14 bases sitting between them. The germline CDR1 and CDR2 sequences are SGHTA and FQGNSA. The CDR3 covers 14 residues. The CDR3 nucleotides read TGTGCCAGCAGCCCGAGGAGGGGAATCACTGAAGCTTTCTTT. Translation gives CASSPRRGITEAFF.

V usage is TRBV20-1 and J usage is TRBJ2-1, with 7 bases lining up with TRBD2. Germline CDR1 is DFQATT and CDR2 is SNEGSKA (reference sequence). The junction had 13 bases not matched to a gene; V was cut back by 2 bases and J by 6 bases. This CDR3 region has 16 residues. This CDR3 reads CSARSSLADHGNEQFF. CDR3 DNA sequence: TGCAGTGCTAGATCGTCCCTAGCGGATCACGGCAATGAGCAGTTCTTC.

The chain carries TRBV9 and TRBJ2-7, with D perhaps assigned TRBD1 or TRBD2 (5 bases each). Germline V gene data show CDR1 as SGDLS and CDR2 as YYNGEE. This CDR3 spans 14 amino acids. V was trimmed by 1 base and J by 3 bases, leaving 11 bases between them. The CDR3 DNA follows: TGTGCCAGCAGCGTAACGGGGCCAGTCTACGAGCAGTACTTC. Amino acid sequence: CASSVTGPVYEQYF.

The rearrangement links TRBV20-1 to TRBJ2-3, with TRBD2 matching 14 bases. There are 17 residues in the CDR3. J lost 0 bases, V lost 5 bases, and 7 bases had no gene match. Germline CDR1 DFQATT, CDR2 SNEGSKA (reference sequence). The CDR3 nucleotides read TGCAGTGCTCCGGGACTAGCGGGAGAGGGGAGCACAGATACGCAGTATTTT. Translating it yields CSAPGLAGEGSTDTQYF.